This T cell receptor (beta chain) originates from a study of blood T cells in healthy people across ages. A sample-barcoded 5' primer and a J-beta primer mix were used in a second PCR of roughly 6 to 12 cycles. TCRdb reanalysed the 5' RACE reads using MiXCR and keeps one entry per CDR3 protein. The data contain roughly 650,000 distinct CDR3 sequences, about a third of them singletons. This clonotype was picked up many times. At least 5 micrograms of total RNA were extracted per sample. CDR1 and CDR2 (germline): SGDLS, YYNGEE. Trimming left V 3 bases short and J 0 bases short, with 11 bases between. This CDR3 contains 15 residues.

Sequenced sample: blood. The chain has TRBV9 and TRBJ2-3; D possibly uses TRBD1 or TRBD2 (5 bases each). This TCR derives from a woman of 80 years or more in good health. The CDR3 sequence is CASSEEGSSTDTQYF. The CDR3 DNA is TGTGCCAGCAGCGAAGAGGGGTCTAGCACAGATACGCAGTATTTT.